This TCR beta chain was profiled in a study of blood T cell repertoires in COVID-19. Across the study: The origin of the acute and convalescent COVID-19 samples was the United States, Italy and Spain. The cDNA or gDNA used as material had been derived from T cells, B-cell-depleted T cells, or PBMCs.

A word on this clone: A single base separates this from a much larger clone, so it may be a read error. The same CDR3 also results from other DNA sequences found in this sample.

Clones were read by immunoSEQ multiplex PCR, and TCRdb kept only the in-frame ones, dropping some. There are about 140,000 clones in the sample; approximately 85% occur only once, and about 3.2% lies in the top ten. From germline, CDR1 is SGHAT and CDR2 FQNNGV. The germline V and J ends were trimmed by 1 base and 1 base, with 4 bases remaining between them. The CDR3 has 13 amino acids. The sequencing sample was made of peripheral blood. The chain has TRBV11-2 and TRBJ1-1; D call uncertain. The TCR comes from a man aged 50 or older with acute or convalescent COVID-19. The CDR3 reads CASSLGQNTEAFF. Here the CDR3 DNA reads TGTGCCAGCAGCTTAGGACAGAACACTGAAGCTTTCTTT.